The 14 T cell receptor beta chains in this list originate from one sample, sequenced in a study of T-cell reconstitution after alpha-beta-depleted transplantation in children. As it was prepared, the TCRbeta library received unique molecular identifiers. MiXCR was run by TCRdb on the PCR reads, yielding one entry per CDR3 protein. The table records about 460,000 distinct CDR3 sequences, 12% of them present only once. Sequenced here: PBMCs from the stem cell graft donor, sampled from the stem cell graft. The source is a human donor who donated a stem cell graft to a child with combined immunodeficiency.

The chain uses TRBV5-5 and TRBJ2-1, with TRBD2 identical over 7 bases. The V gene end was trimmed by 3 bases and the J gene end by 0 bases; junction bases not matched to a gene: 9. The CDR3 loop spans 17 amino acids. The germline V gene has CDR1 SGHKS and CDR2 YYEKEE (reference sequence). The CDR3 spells CASSYPGGLHSYNEQFF. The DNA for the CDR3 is TGTGCCAGCAGCTACCCCGGGGGACTACACTCCTACAATGAGCAGTTCTTC.

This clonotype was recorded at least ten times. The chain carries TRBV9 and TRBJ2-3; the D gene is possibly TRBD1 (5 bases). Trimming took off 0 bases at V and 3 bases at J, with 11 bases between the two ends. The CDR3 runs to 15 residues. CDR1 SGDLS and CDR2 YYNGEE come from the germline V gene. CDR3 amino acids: CASSVEDSFTDTQYF. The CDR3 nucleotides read TGTGCCAGCAGCGTAGAAGACAGCTTTACAGATACGCAGTATTTT. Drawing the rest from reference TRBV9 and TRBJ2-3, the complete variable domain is DSGVTQTPKHLITATGQRVTLRCSPRSGDLSVYWYQQSLDQGLQFLIQYYNGEERAKGNILERFSAQQFPDLHSELNLSSLELGDSALYFCASSVEDSFTDTQYFGPGTRLTVL.

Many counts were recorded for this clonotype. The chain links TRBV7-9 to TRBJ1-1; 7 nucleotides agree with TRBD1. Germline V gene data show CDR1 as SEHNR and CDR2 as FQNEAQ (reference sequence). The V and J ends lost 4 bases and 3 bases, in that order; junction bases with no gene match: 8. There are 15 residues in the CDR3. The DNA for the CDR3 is TGTGCCAGCAGCTCTTACAGGGGCAGGGACACTGAAGCTTTCTTT. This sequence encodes CASSSYRGRDTEAFF. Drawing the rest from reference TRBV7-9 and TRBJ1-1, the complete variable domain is DTGVSQNPRHKITKRGQNVTFRCDPISEHNRLYWYRQTLGQGPEFLTYFQNEAQLEKSRLLSDRFSAERPKGSFSTLEIQRTEQGDSAMYLCASSSYRGRDTEAFFGQGTRLTVV.

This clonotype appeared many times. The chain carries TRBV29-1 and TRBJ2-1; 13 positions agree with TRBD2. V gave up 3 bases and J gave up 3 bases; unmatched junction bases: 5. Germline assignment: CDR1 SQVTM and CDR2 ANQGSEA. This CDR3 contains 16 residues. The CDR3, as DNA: TGCAGCGTTGACGGACTAGCGGGGGCCTTCTACAATGAGCAGTTCTTC. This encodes CSVDGLAGAFYNEQFF.

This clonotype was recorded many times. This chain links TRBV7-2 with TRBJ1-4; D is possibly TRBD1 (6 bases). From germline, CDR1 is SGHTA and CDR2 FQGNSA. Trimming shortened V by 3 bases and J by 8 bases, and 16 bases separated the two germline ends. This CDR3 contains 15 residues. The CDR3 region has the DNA TGTGCCAGCAGCTTTATGCCACAGGGTCCCGAAAAACTGTTTTTT. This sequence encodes CASSFMPQGPEKLFF.

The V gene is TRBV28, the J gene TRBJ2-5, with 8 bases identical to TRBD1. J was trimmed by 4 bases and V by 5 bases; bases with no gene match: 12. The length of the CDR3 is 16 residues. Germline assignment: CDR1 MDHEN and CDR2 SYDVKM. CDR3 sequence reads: CASSRFLDRGGETQYF. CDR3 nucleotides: TGTGCCAGCAGTCGTTTCCTAGACAGGGGAGGAGAGACCCAGTACTTC.

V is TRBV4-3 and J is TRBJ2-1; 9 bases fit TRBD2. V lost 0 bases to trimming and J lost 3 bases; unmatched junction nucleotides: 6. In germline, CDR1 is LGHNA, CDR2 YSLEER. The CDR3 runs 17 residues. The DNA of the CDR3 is TGCGCCAGCAGCCAAGAACGGGCTAGCGGGGTCTACAATGAGCAGTTCTTC. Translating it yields CASSQERASGVYNEQFF.

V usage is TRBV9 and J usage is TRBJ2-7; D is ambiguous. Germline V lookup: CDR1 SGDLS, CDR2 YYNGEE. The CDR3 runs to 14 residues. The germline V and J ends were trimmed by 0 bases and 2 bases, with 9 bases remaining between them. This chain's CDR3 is CASSVGPEAYEQYF. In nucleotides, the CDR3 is TGTGCCAGCAGCGTAGGTCCTGAGGCCTACGAGCAGTACTTC.

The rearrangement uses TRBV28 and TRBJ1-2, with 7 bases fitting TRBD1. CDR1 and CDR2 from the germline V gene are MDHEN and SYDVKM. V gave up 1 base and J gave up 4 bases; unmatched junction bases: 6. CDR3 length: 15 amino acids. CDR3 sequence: CASSLFGTDAYGYTF. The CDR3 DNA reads TGTGCCAGCAGTTTATTCGGGACAGATGCCTATGGCTACACCTTC.

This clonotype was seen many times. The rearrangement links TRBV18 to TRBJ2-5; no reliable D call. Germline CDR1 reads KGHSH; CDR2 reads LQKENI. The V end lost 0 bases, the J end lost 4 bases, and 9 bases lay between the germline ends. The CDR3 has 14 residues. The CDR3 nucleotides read TGTGCCAGCTCACCACCGGGCGGTGCAGAGACCCAGTACTTC. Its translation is CASSPPGGAETQYF.

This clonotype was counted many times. CDR3 nucleotides: TGTGCCTGGAGCGGGGGCATCAATCAGCCCCAGCATTTT. As protein: CAWSGGINQPQHF. This chain connects TRBV30 to TRBJ1-5, with D perhaps TRBD1 (6 bases). With 3 bases removed from V and 3 bases from J, the gap between germline ends came to 9 bases. Germline V lookup: CDR1 GTSNPN, CDR2 SVGIG (reference sequence). The CDR3 consists of 13 residues.

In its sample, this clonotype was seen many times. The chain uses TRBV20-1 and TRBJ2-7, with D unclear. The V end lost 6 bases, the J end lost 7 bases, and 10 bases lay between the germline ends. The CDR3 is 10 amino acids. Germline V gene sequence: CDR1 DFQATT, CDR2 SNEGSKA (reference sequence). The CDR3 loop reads CSAVLWEQYF. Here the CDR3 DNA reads TGCAGTGCCGTCCTCTGGGAGCAGTACTTC.

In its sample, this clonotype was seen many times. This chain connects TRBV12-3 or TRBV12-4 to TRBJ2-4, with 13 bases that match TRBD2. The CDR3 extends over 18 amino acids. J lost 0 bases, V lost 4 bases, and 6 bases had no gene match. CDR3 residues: CASSSTSGRSLAKNIQYF. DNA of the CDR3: TGTGCCAGCAGTTCGACTAGCGGGAGGTCCTTAGCCAAAAACATTCAGTACTTC.

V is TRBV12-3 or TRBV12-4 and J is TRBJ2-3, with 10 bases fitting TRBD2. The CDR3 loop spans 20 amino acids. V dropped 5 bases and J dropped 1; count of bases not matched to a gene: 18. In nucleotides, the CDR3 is TGTGCCAGCAGTGGGACTAACAGTGAAAAGCGGGAGGGACGCACAGATACGCAGTATTTT. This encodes CASSGTNSEKREGRTDTQYF.